What follows are 2 T cell receptor beta chains derived from one specimen sequenced in a study of T cells in Graves' hyperthyroidism and ophthalmopathy. There were TCR beta CDR3 regions amplified from RNA transcripts. During a first-round RT-PCR of the TCR CDR3, the HTBI primer set was used. TCRdb independently ran MiXCR on the multiplex PCR reads; one entry per CDR3 protein. In the table there are about 350,000 distinct CDR3 sequences, around 14% of which are singletons. Sequenced sample: blood. These receptors all stem from a woman aged 30 to 39 with Graves' hyperthyroidism.

This clonotype was seen more than once but under ten times. CDR3 in DNA: TGCAGCGTTGGGGGAGCCGGAAACACCATATATTTT. Translating gives CSVGGAGNTIYF. The chain joins TRBV29-1 to TRBJ1-3, with D hard to call. The CDR3 has 12 amino acids. CDR1 SQVTM and CDR2 ANQGSEA come from the germline V gene. V shed 4 bases and J shed 4 bases, with 8 bases lying between them.

This clonotype has just a few counts. V and J are TRBV6-2 or TRBV6-3 and TRBJ2-5; tentatively, D is TRBD1 or TRBD2 (6 bases each). Germline-derived CDR1 and CDR2 are MNHEY and SVGEGT. The CDR3 has 15 residues. Between the trimmed V and J ends, which lost 3 bases and 4 bases, there was a span of 15 bases. CDR3 DNA sequence: TGTGCCAGCAGTTATTCCCGCCCGGGGGCAGAGACCCAGTACTTC. Protein: CASSYSRPGAETQYF.